Sequencing of this T cell receptor (beta chain) was carried out in a study of response to subunit inactivated influenza vaccine listed by TCRdb under 2018. Study-level background: The study used deep quantitative T cell receptor repertoire profiling to track responses to a trivalent subunit inactivated influenza vaccine. Paper-wide results and their limitations: According to the authors, only a limited number of new T cells may be recruited by each seasonal influenza vaccination.

Receptor libraries were prepared by RT-PCR. TCRdb names Illumina HiSeq 2500 as the instrument used. TCRdb passed the public sequencing reads through fastp at Q25 and MiXCR, retaining productive beta sequences. For every CDR3 protein sequence, its rows merge into one entry that carries the most common genes and DNA. For this sample there are 500,000 to 700,000 distinct CDR3 sequences; approximately 24% appear just once. Jointly, the top ten make up roughly 2.8% of the sample. V is reduced by 0 bases and J by 5 bases, leaving a spacing of 6 bases between them. For CDR1 and CDR2, the germline V gene lists SGHVS and FNYEAQ. Including cysteine and phenylalanine, the CDR3 has 13 amino acids. The retained sequence is limited to the CDR3, 39 bases, with the frame set at the first base. In its sample, this clonotype was seen many times. Its recognized antigen is unknown. No much larger clone exists at a distance of one base, and base qualities are not known.

The same sample was also used in a study of T cells expressing NK-cell markers. Per that second paper: TCR beta cDNA libraries were made by 5'RACE template switching that added a universal primer site and unique molecular identifiers. In sorted CD3+CD56+NKG2C+, CD3+CD56+NKG2C- and CD3+CD56-NKG2C+ T-cell subsets from several donors, TCR beta-chain repertoires were profiled. Among the eight sequenced donors, seven were HCMV-seropositive and one was HCMV-seronegative. To restrict sorting to alphabetaTCR-expressing T cells, an anti-gammadeltaTCR antibody was added in several experiments. In six donors, the dominant CD3+CD56+NKG2C+ clonotypes were found to rank among the top 10 CD8+ clonotypes and to make up roughly 1.0-7.0% of CD8+ T cells. Those dominant clonotypes were again the most abundant among CD3+CD56-NKG2C+ cells in four donors, at about 25-60.1%. Whether the expanded NKG2C-expressing T cell clones were specific for HCMV antigens remained unclear. Randomly selected healthy volunteers, three men and five women, were used as the eight sequenced donors. To determine HCMV serostatus, a commercial ELISA kit was used to detect HCMV-specific IgG in serum. Peripheral blood mononuclear cells were isolated from blood by Ficoll density gradient centrifugation. Using Miltenyi isolation kits, CD4+ and CD8+ T cells were isolated from PBMC through magnetic immunoseparation. cDNA synthesis was primed from the TCR beta constant segment, followed by two successive PCR amplification steps. The libraries were sequenced on Illumina HiSeq 2000/2500, MiSeq or NextSeq, producing 2 x 150 bp reads. MIGEC was used to demultiplex reads and group reads by UMI, and MiTCR was used to assemble and quantify clonotypes. To remove erroneous sequences, TCR cDNA sequences were retained only when supported by two or more reads. The tcR package was used for downstream repertoire analysis, and clonotypes were matched across fractions by CDR3 nucleotide sequence plus V segment. VDJmatch was used to annotate antigen specificity against VDJdb, with one amino acid substitution in CDR3 permitted.

This receptor was identified in a man aged 45-65 years who received an inactivated influenza vaccine. Donor details come from another sample of the same person, matched by shared clones. Sequenced here: CD4+ T cells sorted from PBMCs, sampled roughly 13 days after vaccination. The rearrangement joined TRBV7-6 to TRBJ2-3, with the D gene not clear enough to name. The CDR3 region: CASSLAHKDTQYF. The nucleotide sequence reads TGTGCCAGCAGCTTAGCGCACAAAGATACGCAGTATTTT.